The clone carrying this T cell receptor (beta chain) occurred a few times. No antigen is known for it. The data were obtained in a study of identical twins. Study-wide results and limits: Carriage of fewer insertions was seen in abundant cord blood beta clonotypes, whereas memory repertoires showed none. Zero-insertion analyses might be partly confounded by invariant T cells like MAIT and iNKT.

Each CDR3 protein gets one entry after TCRdb re-called the 5' RACE reads with MiXCR. The table shows 1.5 million to 2 million distinct CDR3 sequences, with 25% to 35% occurring only once. After removal of 6 bases from V and 9 bases from J, the junction contained 6 bases not matched to a gene. The CDR3 contains 14 residues. Donors uniformly comprised healthy Caucasians. This TCR came from a newborn girl in good health. J is TRBJ1-6 and V is TRBV12-3 or TRBV12-4, with 9 bases fitting TRBD1. The sequencing input was cord blood. CDR3 bases: TGTGCCAGCAGGCAAACAGGGGGCGGTTCACCCCTCCACTTT. This translates into CASRQTGGGSPLHF.